The T cell receptor (beta chain) described here comes from a study of T cell responses to AZD1222 COVID-19 vaccine. Here immunoSEQ multiplex PCR was the method, and the copy in TCRdb shows in-frame clones only, minus some. The top ten hold 0.5% to 0.7% of the sample, which has about 270,000 clones, about 94% seen once. This sample comprised peripheral blood, obtained 28 days after the second AZD1222 dose. The receptor was derived from an adult who received the AZD1222 COVID-19 vaccine.

The DNA of the CDR3 is TGTGCCAGCAGTGTGGCGTACACCATATATTTT. It specifies CASSVAYTIYF. This chain joins TRBV12-3 or TRBV12-4 and TRBJ1-3; D is uncertain. CDR3 size: 11 residues. The germline V and J ends were trimmed by 5 bases and 8 bases, with 7 bases remaining between them.